The rows below give T cell receptor beta chains drawn from one sample of a study of healthy donors' naive CD4 and CD8 T cells. TCRdb re-derived calls from the reads in MiXCR, one entry per CDR3 protein. The sample records about 180,000 distinct CDR3 sequences, about 70% being singletons. Sequencing was performed on naive CD4+ and CD8+ T cells sorted from blood, pooled from several donors. The receptors originated from a pool of human donors in good health; the sample pools cells from several healthy donors. Both conserved end residues are part of each CDR3. The D gene is left open where the match is weak. Some rows mark clone size as missing; the rest say once, few, many or name a class of expanded clone.

>.|.|TRBJ2-1|TRBV10-3
TGTGCCATCAGGAGCGACAACTCCTACAATGAGCAGTTCTTC
CAIRSDNSYNEQFF
>.|TRBD1|TRBJ1-2|TRBV4-3
TGCGCCAGCAGCCAAGTGGACGGGACAGCCTATGGCTACACCTTC
CASSQVDGTAYGYTF
>.|TRBD1|TRBJ2-7|TRBV19
TGTGCCAGTAGTACCGGGACAGGGGGCTACGAGCAGTACTTC
CASSTGTGGYEQYF
>.|.|TRBJ2-4|TRBV29-1
TGCAGCGTGGACGGGACGGCCAAAAACATTCAGTACTTC
CSVDGTAKNIQYF
>few|.|TRBJ1-2|TRBV6-1
TGTGCCAGCAAGTCGGAGGTCAGGGGCTACACCTTC
CASKSEVRGYTF
>.|.|TRBJ2-3|TRBV29-1
TGCAGCGTTCATCCCAAAAACACAGATACGCAGTATTTT
CSVHPKNTDTQYF
>.|TRBD1|TRBJ2-7|TRBV29-1
TGCAGCGTCAGAGGGGGACAGACCTACGAGCAGTACTTC
CSVRGGQTYEQYF
>.|.|TRBJ1-1|TRBV6-5
TGTGCCAGCAGATCGGTCCTTCTAAACACTGAAGCTTTCTTT
CASRSVLLNTEAFF
>.|TRBD1|TRBJ2-7|TRBV29-1
TGCAGCGTTGTAGGGGGCCCGTCCTACGAGCAGTACTTC
CSVVGGPSYEQYF
>.|TRBD1|TRBJ1-2|TRBV29-1
TGCAGCGTCCGGACAGGGCTTAACTATGGCCACACCTTC
CSVRTGLNYGHTF
>.|.|TRBJ1-3|TRBV12-3/TRBV12-4
TGTGCCAGCAGTTTTTCCGGGGCCTCTGGAAACACCATATATTTT
CASSFSGASGNTIYF
>.|.|TRBJ2-1|TRBV29-1
TGCAGCGTTGCCGCGGGAAATGAGCAGTTCTTC
CSVAAGNEQFF
>.|.|TRBJ2-2|TRBV6-5
TGTGCCAGCAGACTACGGACAGTCCGGAGCACCGGGGAGCTGTTTTTT
CASRLRTVRSTGELFF
>.|TRBD2|TRBJ2-1|TRBV18
TGTGCCAGCTCACCGACACTAGCGGGAGTTGAGCAGTTCTTC
CASSPTLAGVEQFF
>.|.|TRBJ2-3|TRBV6-5
TGTGCCAGCAGTCAAGGCGGGACTGTCACAGATACGCAGTATTTT
CASSQGGTVTDTQYF
>.|.|TRBJ2-5|TRBV18
TGTGCCAGCTCACCACACCCGGAGGGGCCCCAGTACTTC
CASSPHPEGPQYF
>once|.|TRBJ1-5|TRBV6-1
TGTGCCAGCAGTGCCTATCAGGGTTCGCCCCAGCATTTT
CASSAYQGSPQHF
>.|.|TRBJ2-7|TRBV29-1
TGCAGCGTTGCCCCGTATGTGTACCAGGGAACCTACGAGCAGTACTTC
CSVAPYVYQGTYEQYF
>few|.|TRBJ2-7|TRBV19
TGTGCCAGTAGTCCGGCTGTCCACTACGAGCAGTACTTC
CASSPAVHYEQYF
>.|TRBD1|TRBJ2-5|TRBV11-1
TGTGCCAGCAGCCCGACAGGGGGCAGCGAGACCCAGTACTTC
CASSPTGGSETQYF
>.|.|TRBJ2-7|TRBV29-1
TGCAGCGTTGAAGATCGGAACAGAGCCTACGAGCAGTACTTC
CSVEDRNRAYEQYF
>.|.|TRBJ1-2|TRBV6-5
TGTGCCAGCAGTGCAGCTGCGGGTTCACAGTATGGCTACACCTTC
CASSAAAGSQYGYTF
>.|.|TRBJ2-1|TRBV27
TGTGCCAGCAGTTTAAATCTAGGGTCCGGCTACAATGAGCAGTTCTTC
CASSLNLGSGYNEQFF
>few|TRBD1|TRBJ2-2|TRBV5-1
TGCGCCAGCAGCCAGGGGGTTGACACCGGGGAGCTGTTTTTT
CASSQGVDTGELFF
>.|.|TRBJ2-1|TRBV11-2
TGTGCCAGCAGCTTTACTAGGCGGAATGAGCAGTTCTTC
CASSFTRRNEQFF
>.|.|TRBJ1-5|TRBV19
TGTGCCAGTAGTTCCGGAGGATCCCGTCAGCCCCAGCATTTT
CASSSGGSRQPQHF
>few|.|TRBJ1-2|TRBV6-5
TGTGCCAGCAGTCCCTCAGGGAGGATATATGGCTACACCTTC
CASSPSGRIYGYTF
>.|.|TRBJ2-2|TRBV29-1
TGCAGCGGACTTCTCGGCAACACCGGGGAGCTGTTTTTT
CSGLLGNTGELFF
>few|TRBD1|TRBJ1-5|TRBV6-5
TGTGCCAGCAGTTACGACAGGGACAGCAATCAGCCCCAGCATTTT
CASSYDRDSNQPQHF
>.|TRBD1|TRBJ1-1|TRBV30
TGTGCCTGGAGTGTAGTTGGCAGGGGGTCTTTGAACACTGAAGCTTTCTTT
CAWSVVGRGSLNTEAFF
>few|.|TRBJ1-1|TRBV6-5
TGTGCCAGCAGTTACTCAACTAACATGAACACTGAAGCTTTCTTT
CASSYSTNMNTEAFF
>.|.|TRBJ2-3|TRBV4-3
TGCGCCAGCAGCCAAGGATCCCAAACGCCAGATACGCAGTATTTT
CASSQGSQTPDTQYF
>.|.|TRBJ2-5|TRBV19
TGTGCCAGTAGTATTGGGGGCAGAAAAGAGACCCAGTACTTC
CASSIGGRKETQYF
>.|.|TRBJ2-1|TRBV19
TGTGCGAGTCAGCGGTACAATGAGCAGTTCTTC
CASQRYNEQFF
>few|.|TRBJ1-1|TRBV29-1
TGCAGCGTTTTAACAGCCAAAGAAGCTTTCTTT
CSVLTAKEAFF
>.|TRBD1|TRBJ1-1|TRBV27
TGTGCCAGCAGTGTCCACAGGGGTTCCTTGGAAGCTTTCTTT
CASSVHRGSLEAFF
>.|.|TRBJ2-7|TRBV29-1
TGCAGCGTGGAGCACCCGGCAGGGACCACCTACGAGCAGTACTTC
CSVEHPAGTTYEQYF
>.|.|TRBJ1-5|TRBV6-5
TGTGCCAGCAGTGAACGGCCCTTTCAGCCCCAGCATTTT
CASSERPFQPQHF
>.|.|TRBJ2-1|TRBV29-1
TGCAGCGTTGGAAGCCTTGGTGAGCAGTTCTTC
CSVGSLGEQFF
>.|TRBD1|TRBJ1-2|TRBV29-1
TGCAGCGTGGGGGACAGGAGGGACTATGGCTACACCTTC
CSVGDRRDYGYTF
>.|TRBD1|TRBJ1-2|TRBV6-6
TGTGCCGGCAGCCGGGACAGGGATCGGAATTCTTATGGCTACACCTTC
CAGSRDRDRNSYGYTF
>.|.|TRBJ2-5|TRBV6-5
TGTGCCAGCAGGGGACTGGGGGCCGAGACCCAGTACTTC
CASRGLGAETQYF
>once|TRBD1|TRBJ2-7|TRBV30
TGTGCCTGGATAGGGACAGGGGTCTACTACGAGCAGTACTTC
CAWIGTGVYYEQYF
>.|.|TRBJ2-4|TRBV11-2
TGTGCCAGCAGCTTACTCAGTAGTGGGGGGCTACAAAACATTCAGTACTTC
CASSLLSSGGLQNIQYF
>.|.|TRBJ2-7|TRBV29-1
TGCAGCGCAGGAGGGGAATACGAGCAGTACTTC
CSAGGEYEQYF
>few|.|TRBJ2-7|TRBV29-1
TGCAGCGTTACCGGGGACGGGGTAAGCGAGCAGTACTTC
CSVTGDGVSEQYF
>.|TRBD1|TRBJ2-1|TRBV29-1
TGCAGCGTTGAAGGGTCCGGACAGGGGATTTACAATGAGCAGTTCTTC
CSVEGSGQGIYNEQFF
>few|.|TRBJ1-5|TRBV30
TGTGCCTGGACGGGCTCCCCTGGCAATCAGCCCCAGCATTTT
CAWTGSPGNQPQHF
>.|TRBD1|TRBJ2-2|TRBV29-1
TGCAGCGTCGGGACAGTACAACTCGGGGAGCTGTTTTTT
CSVGTVQLGELFF
>.|TRBD2|TRBJ2-7|TRBV29-1
TGCAGCGTTCTGTCGGAGGGAGGGCTGACCTACGAGCAGTACTTC
CSVLSEGGLTYEQYF
>once|.|TRBJ2-7|TRBV6-5
TGTGCCAGCAGTTCCCGGGACGGAGCGTACGAGCAGTACTTC
CASSSRDGAYEQYF
>.|TRBD2|TRBJ2-4|TRBV6-5
TGTGCCAGTGGGACTAGCGGGAGGGTTGGAAACATTCAGTACTTC
CASGTSGRVGNIQYF
>.|.|TRBJ2-1|TRBV4-3
TGCGCCAGCAGTCAAGTCGCATACAATGAGCAGTTCTTC
CASSQVAYNEQFF
>.|.|TRBJ1-2|TRBV20-1
TGCAGTGCTAGATTGGCTGCCGGTGGCTACACCTTC
CSARLAAGGYTF
>.|.|TRBJ2-1|TRBV10-3
TGTGCCATCAGTGAATATGACAATGAGCAGTTCTTC
CAISEYDNEQFF